One sample yielded the 14 T cell receptor beta chains listed below, sequenced in a study of regulatory T cells in long-lasting Graves disease. The time point is: newly diagnosed GD, antithyroid drugs for less than 3 months. Preparation of the TCR library used RNA extracted from PBMCs. The authors built TCR beta libraries using iRepertoire HTBI primers and Arm-PCR of CDR3 regions. Using its own MiXCR run on the multiplex PCR reads, TCRdb lists one record per CDR3 protein. Of approximately 560,000 distinct CDR3 sequences listed, about 16% were seen once; the top ten hold 12%. This same sample was also taken into another study, of T cells in Graves' hyperthyroidism and ophthalmopathy.

Sequencing used peripheral blood mononuclear cells (PBMCs), obtained at new diagnosis, from a patient treated with antithyroid drugs. Receptor source: a man between 18 and 29 years old with Graves disease.

This clonotype was seen once. This may be a read error: a much more frequent sequence differs by one nucleotide. The V and J genes are TRBV28 and TRBJ2-1; D call uncertain. This CDR3 has 15 amino acids. The germline V gene encodes CDR1 MDHEN and CDR2 SYDVKM. V lost 4 bases and J lost 8, with 18 bases in between. DNA for the CDR3: TGTGCCAGCAGTTCCCATAGTCCACTTGGCGATGAGCAGTTCTTC. Translated: CASSSHSPLGDEQFF. Complete variable domain (other parts from reference TRBV28 and TRBJ2-1): DVKVTQSSRYLVKRTGEKVFLECVQDMDHENMFWYRQDPGLGLRLIYFSYDVKMKEKGDIPEGYSVSREKKERFSLILESASTNQTSMYLCASSSHSPLGDEQFFGPGTRLTVL.

Ten or more counts support this clonotype. The chain joins TRBV27 to TRBJ1-5; the D is unclear. The V and J ends lost 4 bases and 6 bases respectively, with 10 bases between them. This CDR3 has 13 residues. Germline CDR1 and CDR2: MNHEY and SMNVEV (reference sequence). Written as DNA, the CDR3 is TGTGCCAGCAGTTGGCGGGTCAGTCAGCCCCAGCATTTT. This codes for CASSWRVSQPQHF.

This clonotype was seen ten or more times. The J gene is TRBJ2-2, the V gene TRBV12-3 or TRBV12-4; TRBD2 matches at 7 bases. The CDR3 has 14 amino acids. V lost 5 bases to trimming and J lost 7 bases; unmatched junction nucleotides: 7. The CDR3 reads CASSRTSAYGELFF. DNA for the CDR3: TGTGCCAGCAGTCGCACTAGCGCTTACGGGGAGCTGTTTTTT.

This clonotype turned up a few times. This chain links TRBV6-1 with TRBJ2-5; TRBD2 matches at 7 bases. The V gene's germline CDR1 is MNHNS and CDR2 SASEGT. Unmatched junction bases numbered 5, after V lost 7 bases and J lost 0 bases. The CDR3 is 14 amino acids. The DNA for the CDR3 is TGTGCCAGCATGCTTGGGGGGGACCAAGAGACCCAGTACTTC. The encoded protein is CASMLGGDQETQYF.

This clonotype appeared many times. V and J are TRBV6-1 and TRBJ2-7, with TRBD1 as a possible D gene (6 bases). From germline, CDR1 is MNHNS and CDR2 SASEGT. The CDR3 has 14 residues. The ends were cut back, 4 bases at V and 2 bases at J, with 12 bases in the middle. The CDR3 nucleotides are TGTGCCAGCAGTGGGGACAAATATCCCTACGAGCAGTACTTC. Residues: CASSGDKYPYEQYF.

V usage is TRBV20-1 and J usage is TRBJ2-4; no definite D call. CDR1 is DFQATT, CDR2 SNEGSKA, per germline (reference sequence). The CDR3 loop spans 15 amino acids. V shed 1 base and J shed 8 bases, with 18 bases lying between them. CDR3 sequence reads: CSARAPGGLQYIQYF. The CDR3, as DNA: TGCAGTGCTAGAGCCCCGGGTGGGCTTCAGTACATTCAGTACTTC.

V usage is TRBV19 and J usage is TRBJ2-3; TRBD2 is a possible D gene (6 bases). CDR1 LNHDA and CDR2 SQIVND come from the germline V gene (reference sequence). The length of the CDR3 is 15 residues. V was cut by 6 bases and J by 5 bases, with 18 bases left in between. CDR3 protein: CASRRGRAREDTQYF. In nucleotides, the CDR3 is TGTGCCAGTAGAAGAGGACGGGCGCGGGAAGATACGCAGTATTTT.

This clonotype has just a few counts. The chain is built from TRBV9 and TRBJ2-7, with TRBD2 as a possible D gene (7 bases). Trimming stripped 0 bases from V and 4 bases from J, with 17 bases between. The CDR3 is 16 residues long. Germline loops: CDR1 SGDLS, CDR2 YYNGEE. CDR3 amino acids: CASSVASGEGVYEQYF. The CDR3 DNA is TGTGCCAGCAGCGTAGCTTCTGGGGAGGGGGTTTACGAGCAGTACTTC. Full variable domain (missing parts from reference TRBV9 and TRBJ2-7): DSGVTQTPKHLITATGQRVTLRCSPRSGDLSVYWYQQSLDQGLQFLIQYYNGEERAKGNILERFSAQQFPDLHSELNLSSLELGDSALYFCASSVASGEGVYEQYFGPGTRLTVT.

This clonotype occurred many times. V gene TRBV28 combines with J gene TRBJ2-7; 7 bases are shared with TRBD1. CDR1 is MDHEN, CDR2 SYDVKM, per germline. The CDR3 runs 14 residues. V shed 4 bases, J shed 8 bases, and the junction held 11 bases outside the gene matches. The CDR3: CASSSPDREGKQYF. The CDR3 nucleotides are TGTGCCAGCAGTTCGCCAGACAGGGAAGGGAAGCAGTACTTC.

This chain connects TRBV12-3 or TRBV12-4 to TRBJ2-1, with 7 bases lining up with TRBD1. The CDR3 contains 14 residues. Losses at the gene ends were 7 bases for V and 8 bases for J; bases not matched to a gene: 11. CDR3 bases: TGTGCCAGCAAGACCGGGACAGCCGGCCATGAGCAGTTCTTC. Amino acid sequence: CASKTGTAGHEQFF.

The chain employs TRBV19 and TRBJ2-2; 9 nucleotides agree with TRBD2. This CDR3 contains 15 residues. Per the germline V gene, CDR1 is LNHDA and CDR2 is SQIVND (reference sequence). V was pared by 10 bases and J by 2 bases, with 8 bases of the junction left unmatched. CDR3 loop: CAINSGSGNTGELFF. The CDR3 DNA reads as TGTGCCATCAATAGCGGGAGCGGCAACACCGGGGAGCTGTTTTTT.

At least ten counts were recorded for this clonotype. The rearrangement links TRBV7-9 to TRBJ1-2; TRBD1 agrees at 8 bases. Germline V gene data show CDR1 as SEHNR and CDR2 as FQNEAQ (reference sequence). J lost 4 bases, V lost 4 bases, and 2 bases had no gene match. The CDR3 consists of 13 residues. The CDR3 loop reads CASSSDRVYGYTF. CDR3 in DNA: TGTGCCAGCAGCTCGGACAGGGTCTATGGCTACACCTTC.

This clonotype has more than one count but fewer than ten. The CDR3: CASSVGENTEAFF. For the CDR3, the DNA is TGTGCCAGCAGTGTGGGAGAGAACACTGAAGCTTTCTTT. The gene calls are TRBV6-2 or TRBV6-3 and TRBJ1-1; D is uncertain. The CDR3 extends over 13 amino acids. V gave up 5 bases and J gave up 1 base, with 8 bases separating them. Germline lookup yields CDR1 MNHEY and CDR2 SVGEGT.

The chain links TRBV19 to TRBJ1-2; 12 nucleotides agree with TRBD1. After removal of 3 bases from V and 4 bases from J, the junction contained 12 bases not matched to a gene. The CDR3 has 18 residues. Germline values: CDR1 LNHDA, CDR2 SQIVND (reference sequence). CDR3 bases: TGTGCCAGTAGTATGGCGGGACAGGGGGCCCTAAGTTTCTATGGCTACACCTTC. Its protein product is CASSMAGQGALSFYGYTF.